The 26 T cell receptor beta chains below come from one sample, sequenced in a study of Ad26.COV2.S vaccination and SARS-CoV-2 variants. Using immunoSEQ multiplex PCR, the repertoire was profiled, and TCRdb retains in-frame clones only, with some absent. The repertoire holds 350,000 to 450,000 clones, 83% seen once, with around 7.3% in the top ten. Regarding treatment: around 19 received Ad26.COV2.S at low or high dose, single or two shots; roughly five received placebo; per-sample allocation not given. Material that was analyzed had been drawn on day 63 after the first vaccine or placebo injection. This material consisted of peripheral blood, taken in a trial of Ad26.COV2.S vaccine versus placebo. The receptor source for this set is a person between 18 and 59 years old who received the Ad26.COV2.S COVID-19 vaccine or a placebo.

The CDR3 nucleotides read TGTGCCAGCAGCTTAGTACAGCAAGAGACCCAGTACTTC. Translation gives CASSLVQQETQYF. V usage is TRBV7-3 and J usage is TRBJ2-5; D is unresolved. The V and J ends lost 2 bases and 2 bases respectively, with 6 bases between them. The CDR3 is 13 residues long. In germline, CDR1 is SGHTA, CDR2 FQGTGA.

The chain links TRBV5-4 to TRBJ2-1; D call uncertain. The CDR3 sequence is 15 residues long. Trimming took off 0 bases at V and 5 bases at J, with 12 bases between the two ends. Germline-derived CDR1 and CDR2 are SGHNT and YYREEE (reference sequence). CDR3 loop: CASSLVARRHNEQFF. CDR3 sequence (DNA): TGTGCCAGCAGCTTGGTAGCTAGGCGGCACAATGAGCAGTTCTTC.

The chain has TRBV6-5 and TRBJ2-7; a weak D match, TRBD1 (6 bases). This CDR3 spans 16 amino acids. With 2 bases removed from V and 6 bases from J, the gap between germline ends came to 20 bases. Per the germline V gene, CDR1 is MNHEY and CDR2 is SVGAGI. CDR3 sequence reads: CASSYLSGRGRGEQYF. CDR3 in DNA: TGTGCCAGCAGTTACCTCTCGGGCAGGGGTAGGGGCGAGCAGTACTTC.

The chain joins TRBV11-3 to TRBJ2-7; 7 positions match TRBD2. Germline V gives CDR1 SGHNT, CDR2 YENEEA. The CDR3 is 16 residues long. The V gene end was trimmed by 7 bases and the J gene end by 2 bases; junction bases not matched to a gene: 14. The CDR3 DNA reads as TGTGCCAGCAACTCGGGAGGAAACGGTAACCCCTACGAGCAGTACTTC. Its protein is CASNSGGNGNPYEQYF.

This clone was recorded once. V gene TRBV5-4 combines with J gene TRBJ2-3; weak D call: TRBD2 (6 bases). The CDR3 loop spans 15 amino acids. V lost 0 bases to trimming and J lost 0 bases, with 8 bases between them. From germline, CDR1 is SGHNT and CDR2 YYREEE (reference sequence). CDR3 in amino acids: CASSLAGGSTDTQYF. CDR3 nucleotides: TGTGCCAGCAGCTTGGCCGGGGGAAGCACAGATACGCAGTATTTT.

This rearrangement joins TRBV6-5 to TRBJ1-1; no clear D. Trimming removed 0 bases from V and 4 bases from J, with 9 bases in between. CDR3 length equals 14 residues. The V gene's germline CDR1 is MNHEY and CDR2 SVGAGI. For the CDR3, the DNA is TGTGCCAGCAGTTACTCGAAAGCCATCACTGAAGCTTTCTTT. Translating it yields CASSYSKAITEAFF.

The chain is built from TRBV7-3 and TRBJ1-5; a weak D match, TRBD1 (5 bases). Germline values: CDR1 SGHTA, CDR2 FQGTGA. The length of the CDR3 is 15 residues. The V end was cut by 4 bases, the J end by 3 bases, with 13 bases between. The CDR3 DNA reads TGTGCCAGCAGCTCACCGACAGATTCCAATCAGCCCCAGCATTTT. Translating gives CASSSPTDSNQPQHF.

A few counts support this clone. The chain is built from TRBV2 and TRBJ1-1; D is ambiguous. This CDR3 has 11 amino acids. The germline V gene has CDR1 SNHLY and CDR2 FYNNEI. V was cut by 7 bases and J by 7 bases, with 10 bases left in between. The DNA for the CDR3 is TGTGCCAGCACAAACCAAGGTGAAGCTTTCTTT. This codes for CASTNQGEAFF.

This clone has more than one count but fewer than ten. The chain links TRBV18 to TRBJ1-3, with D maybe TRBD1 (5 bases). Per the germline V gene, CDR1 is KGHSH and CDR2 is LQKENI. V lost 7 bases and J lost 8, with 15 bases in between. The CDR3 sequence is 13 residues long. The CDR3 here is CASFTGRVDTIYF. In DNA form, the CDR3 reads TGTGCCAGCTTTACGGGCAGGGTGGACACCATATATTTT.

The CDR3 here is CASRRSLNTEAFF. The CDR3 region has the DNA TGTGCCAGCAGACGCAGCCTAAACACTGAAGCTTTCTTT. The V call is TRBV7-8, the J call TRBJ1-1, with D unclear. The CDR3 extends over 13 amino acids. Trimming stripped 6 bases from V and 2 bases from J, with 10 bases between. The V gene's germline CDR1 is SGHVS and CDR2 FQNEAQ.

The CDR3 DNA reads TGCAGCGCCGGGAAAGGACCCCAAGGGGTAGAGCAGTATTTT. It translates to CSAGKGPQGVEQYF. The chain combines TRBV29-1 with TRBJ2-3, with D perhaps assigned TRBD1 or TRBD2 (5 bases each). The V end lost 7 bases, the J end lost 11 bases, and 25 bases lay between the germline ends. The CDR3 loop spans 14 amino acids. Germline loops: CDR1 SQVTM, CDR2 ANQGSEA.

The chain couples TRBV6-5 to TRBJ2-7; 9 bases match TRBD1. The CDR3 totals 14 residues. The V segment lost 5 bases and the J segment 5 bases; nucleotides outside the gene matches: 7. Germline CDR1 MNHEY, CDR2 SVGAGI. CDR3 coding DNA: TGTGCCAGCAGTACCGGGACAGGGTTTAACGAGCAGTACTTC. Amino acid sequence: CASSTGTGFNEQYF.

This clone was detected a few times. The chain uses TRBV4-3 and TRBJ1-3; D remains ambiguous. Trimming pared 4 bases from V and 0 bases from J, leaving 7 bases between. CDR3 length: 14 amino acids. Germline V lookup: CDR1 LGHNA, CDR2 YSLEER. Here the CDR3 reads CASSPTFSGNTIYF. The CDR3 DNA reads TGCGCCAGCAGCCCCACCTTCTCTGGAAACACCATATATTTT.

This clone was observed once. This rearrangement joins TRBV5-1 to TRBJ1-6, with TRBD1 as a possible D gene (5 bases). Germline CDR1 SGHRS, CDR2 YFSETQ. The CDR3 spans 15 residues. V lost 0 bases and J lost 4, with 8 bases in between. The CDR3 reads CASSLGQTYNSPLHF. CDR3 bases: TGCGCCAGCAGCTTGGGACAGACTTATAATTCACCCCTCCACTTT.

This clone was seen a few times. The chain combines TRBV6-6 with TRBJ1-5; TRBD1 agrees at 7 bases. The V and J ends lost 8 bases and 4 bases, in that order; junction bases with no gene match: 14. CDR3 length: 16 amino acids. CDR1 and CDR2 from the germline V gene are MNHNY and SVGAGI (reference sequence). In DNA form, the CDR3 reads TGTGCCAGCCGTCGACCAGGGGGTGACATAAATCAGCCCCAGCATTTT. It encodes CASRRPGGDINQPQHF.

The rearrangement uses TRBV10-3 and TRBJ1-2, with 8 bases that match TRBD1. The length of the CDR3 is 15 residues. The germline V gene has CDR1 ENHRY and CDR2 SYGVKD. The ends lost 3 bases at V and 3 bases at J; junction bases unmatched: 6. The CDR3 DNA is TGTGCCATCAGTGACCTCGCAGGGGGCGACTATGGCTACACCTTC. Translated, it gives CAISDLAGGDYGYTF.

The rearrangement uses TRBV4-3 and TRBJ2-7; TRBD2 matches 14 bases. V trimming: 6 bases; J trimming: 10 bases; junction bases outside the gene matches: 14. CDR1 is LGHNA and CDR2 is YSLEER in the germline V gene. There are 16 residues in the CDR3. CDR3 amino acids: CASSPTTGTSGGVQYF. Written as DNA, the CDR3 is TGCGCCAGCAGTCCCACAACCGGGACTAGCGGGGGCGTTCAGTACTTC.

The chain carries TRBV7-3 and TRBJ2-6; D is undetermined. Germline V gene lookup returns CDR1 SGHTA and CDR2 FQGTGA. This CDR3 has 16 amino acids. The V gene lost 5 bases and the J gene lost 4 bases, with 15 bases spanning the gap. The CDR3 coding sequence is TGTGCCAGCAGCCTCTCCTCCGGGTCCGGGGCCAACGTCCTGACTTTC. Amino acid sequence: CASSLSSGSGANVLTF.

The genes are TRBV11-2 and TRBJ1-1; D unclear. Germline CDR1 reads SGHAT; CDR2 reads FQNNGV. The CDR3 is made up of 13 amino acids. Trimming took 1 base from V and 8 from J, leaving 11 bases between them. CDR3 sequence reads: CASSLGLGSEAFF. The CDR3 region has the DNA TGTGCCAGCAGCTTAGGATTGGGGTCCGAAGCTTTCTTT.

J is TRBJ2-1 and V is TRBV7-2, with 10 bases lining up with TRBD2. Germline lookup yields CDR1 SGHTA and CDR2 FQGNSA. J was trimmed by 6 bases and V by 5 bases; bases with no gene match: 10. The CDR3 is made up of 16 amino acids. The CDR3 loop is CASSRLFLAGVNEQFF. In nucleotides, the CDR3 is TGTGCCAGCAGCCGTCTCTTCCTAGCGGGGGTCAATGAGCAGTTCTTC.

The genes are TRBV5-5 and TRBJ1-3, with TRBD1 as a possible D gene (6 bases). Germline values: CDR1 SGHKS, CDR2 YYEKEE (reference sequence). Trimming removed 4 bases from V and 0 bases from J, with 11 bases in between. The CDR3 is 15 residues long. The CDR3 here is CASSLDSNSGNTIYF. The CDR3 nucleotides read TGTGCCAGCAGCCTGGACAGCAACTCTGGAAACACCATATATTTT.

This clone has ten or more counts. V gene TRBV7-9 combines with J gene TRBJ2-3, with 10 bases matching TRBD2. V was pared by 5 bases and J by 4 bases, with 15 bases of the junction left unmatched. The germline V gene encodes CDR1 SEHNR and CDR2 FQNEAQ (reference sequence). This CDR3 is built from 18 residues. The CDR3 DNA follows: TGTGCCAGCAGCCGTCCTAGGGGGAGCGGGAGGGCCGCAGATACGCAGTATTTT. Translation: CASSRPRGSGRAADTQYF.

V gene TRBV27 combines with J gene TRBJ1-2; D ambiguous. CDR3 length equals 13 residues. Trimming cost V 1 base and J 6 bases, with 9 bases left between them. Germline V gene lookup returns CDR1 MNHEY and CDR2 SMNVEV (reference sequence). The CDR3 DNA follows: TGTGCCAGCAGTTTATGGAGGACCCATGGCTACACCTTC. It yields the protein CASSLWRTHGYTF.

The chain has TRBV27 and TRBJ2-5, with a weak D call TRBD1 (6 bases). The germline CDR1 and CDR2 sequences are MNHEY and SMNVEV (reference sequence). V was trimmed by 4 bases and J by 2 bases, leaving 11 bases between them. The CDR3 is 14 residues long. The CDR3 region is CASSSQGLQETQYF. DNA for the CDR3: TGTGCCAGCAGTTCTCAGGGGCTTCAAGAGACCCAGTACTTC.

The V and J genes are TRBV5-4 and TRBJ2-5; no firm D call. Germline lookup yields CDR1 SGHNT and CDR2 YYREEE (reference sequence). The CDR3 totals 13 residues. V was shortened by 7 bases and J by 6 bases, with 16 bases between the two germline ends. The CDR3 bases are TGTGCCAGCCGCTCCAGCTGGTCCAAGACCCAGTACTTC. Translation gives CASRSSWSKTQYF.

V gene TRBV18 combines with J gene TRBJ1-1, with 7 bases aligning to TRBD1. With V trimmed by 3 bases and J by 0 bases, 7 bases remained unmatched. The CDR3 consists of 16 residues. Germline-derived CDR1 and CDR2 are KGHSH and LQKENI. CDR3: CASSPQGGTLNTEAFF. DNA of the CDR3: TGTGCCAGCTCACCGCAGGGGGGAACTTTGAACACTGAAGCTTTCTTT.